The rows below give T cell receptor beta chains drawn from one sample of a study of blood T cell repertoires in COVID-19. Sequencing used immunoSEQ multiplex PCR; TCRdb keeps in-frame clones, though not all of them. The profile shows roughly 430,000 clones, roughly 88% of them singletons. Sequencing used PBMCs or T cells enriched from blood (not recorded which). The receptors derive from a woman aged 18-29 years who had been exposed to COVID-19. Both conserved end residues are trimmed from each CDR3. Fields, in order: V gene, J gene, CDR3 protein.

V: TRBV19
J: TRBJ1-3
CDR3: ASSMATGIFSGNTIY

V: TRBV19
J: TRBJ2-1
CDR3: ASSPGGSYNEQF

V: TRBV2
J: TRBJ2-1
CDR3: ASGGAEYNEQF

V: TRBV4-1
J: TRBJ1-6
CDR3: ASSQIGQGYSPLH

V: TRBV5-4
J: TRBJ1-1
CDR3: ASSPGQWENTEAF

V: TRBV5-6
J: TRBJ2-5
CDR3: ASSHRGAKETQY

V: TRBV7-3
J: TRBJ2-3
CDR3: ASSSQGLRTDTQY

V: TRBV24-1
J: TRBJ2-1
CDR3: ATSETGTGGNEQF

V: TRBV4-3
J: TRBJ1-6
CDR3: ASSQLGTGGYNSPLH

V: TRBV7-9
J: TRBJ1-1
CDR3: ASSKGIWSTEAF

V: TRBV3-1/TRBV3-2
J: TRBJ2-7
CDR3: ASTVAGAVEQY

V: TRBV12-3/TRBV12-4
J: TRBJ2-7
CDR3: ASNAGSSYEQY

V: TRBV7-6
J: TRBJ2-7
CDR3: ASSRGGDIGTYEQY

V: TRBV27
J: TRBJ2-7
CDR3: ASSYVATMGTRSSYEQY

V: TRBV3-1/TRBV3-2
J: TRBJ1-1
CDR3: ASSPYRQEVRAF

V: TRBV6-5
J: TRBJ2-1
CDR3: ASTRAGSSYNEQF

V: TRBV7-9
J: TRBJ2-3
CDR3: ASSLGLSGGTDTQY

V: TRBV24-1
J: TRBJ2-3
CDR3: ATSWGQSTDTQY

V: TRBV6-1
J: TRBJ1-5
CDR3: ASSEAARGNQPQH

V: TRBV5-1
J: TRBJ2-3
CDR3: ASSLNRGAYPLSTDTQY

V: TRBV5-1
J: TRBJ2-1
CDR3: ASSSSSGGSSYNEQF

V: TRBV30
J: TRBJ2-2
CDR3: ACTRGVRVTGELF